This T cell receptor beta chain appears in the sequencing data of a study of early stage breast cancer tumors (dated by TCRdb to 2015 to 2018). For the study in its entirety: Of the roughly 16 invasive breast tumors, twelve were found to be estrogen receptor-positive, progesterone receptor-positive and HER2-negative. Most of the 12 ER+/PR+/HER2- tumors were invasive ductal carcinomas, while the other four were invasive lobular carcinomas. On average, each sample got 7.5 to 10-fold read coverage. The samples as a whole yielded about 2,400,000 detected templates, corresponding to some 1 million unique clonotypes. Broad study findings and their caveats: Enriched TCRB sequences shared across patients were mostly commonly generated sequences, unlikely to play an important role in the tumor microenvironment. Greater similarity was observed between blood and normal breast repertoires than between blood and tumor repertoires, and tumor was distinguished from normal in about 90% of the 16 patients when each tissue was compared with blood. Chain pairing and functional markers such as CD4, CD8 and FOXP3 were not captured by bulk genomic DNA sequencing of unsorted cells. Compared with adjacent normal breast tissue, tumors had about 2.5-fold higher T cell density and higher clonality. Because the cohort was small, a breakdown by tumor subtype could not be done.

Note on this clone: The target of this receptor is not known. No qualities accompany the bases; no much larger clone lies one base away.

Each sample was amplified in two independent genomic DNA replicates, using roughly 0.51 ug for blood and around 1.5 ug for tumor or normal breast. Following the manufacturer's instructions, the ImmunoSeq Intro kit was used to carry out TCRB sequencing on genomic DNA. The multiplex PCR ran for 25 to 35 cycles using proprietary primers and spike-in control sequences for absolute quantification. Single-end 150-bp reads were used to sequence an 87-bp fragment spanning the CDR3 and the flanking V and J genes. Each lane of an Illumina MiSeq running version 3.0 chemistry carried seven multiplexed samples, with two replicates apiece. The source study handled its data this way. Raw data were processed by the vendor's proprietary pipeline, with both replicates merged into one result per sample. Productive rearrangements sharing the V-gene family, CDR3 amino acid sequence and J-gene segment were defined as clonotypes. Clonality was calculated as 1 minus the normalized Shannon entropy (Pielou evenness) of TCRB abundances. To estimate T cell density, the total number of templates was divided by the input cell count, which was inferred from how much DNA went in. Recon with default parameters was used to estimate total repertoire diversity and clonality. A clonotype counted as tumor-enriched if its abundance in tumor exceeded 0.1% and was at least 32-fold higher than its abundance in normal breast. The clones in this table, taken by TCRdb from immuneACCESS, are in-frame only. Not every clone is retained; where verified, under half of the shortfall comes from an unresolved V gene, and the cause of the rest is unknown. Clonal size and the V and J genes are those of that table, whereas D and trimming came from the DNA. Across this sample there are about 36,000 clones, with 74% seen only once. The top ten clones comprise roughly 7% of the sample.

CDR1 KGHSY and CDR2 FQNENV are derived from the germline V gene. Trimming at the junction amounts to 2 bases on V and 4 bases on J, and the germline ends lie 16 bases apart. The CDR3 runs 16 amino acids, cysteine and phenylalanine included. Only the CDR3 DNA is retained, 48 bases long and in frame from the first base. The study profiled bulk TCR beta-chain repertoires in matched peripheral blood, tumor and adjacent normal breast tissue taken from some 15 patients with early-stage breast cancer. Before surgery, about 5-11 mL of whole blood was collected into EDTA tubes and then processed within 2 hours. Ficoll-Paque centrifugation in SepMate-50 tubes was used to isolate peripheral blood mononuclear cells. PBMCs were cryopreserved in aliquots of roughly 1.9 to 4.5 million cells in roughly 90% FBS with roughly 10% DMSO and kept in liquid nitrogen. The Qiagen AllPrep DNA/RNA Mini kit was used for genomic DNA extraction.

What was sequenced was blood. This receptor chain uses TRBV16 and TRBJ2-3, and the D gene may be TRBD1, 6 bases matching. The clonotype was recovered from a person in their sixties with breast cancer. The CDR3 region reads CASSQQGGRAPDTQYF. The DNA is as follows: TGTGCCAGCAGCCAACAAGGGGGAAGGGCCCCAGATACGCAGTATTTT.